This TCR beta chain stems from a study of blood T cell repertoires in COVID-19. Across the whole study: Specimens from acute and convalescent COVID-19 originated in the United States, Italy and Spain.

Per the original methods: The authors estimated nucleated cell counts from reference gene primer amplification. TCRdb keeps only in-frame clones here, not all; method: immunoSEQ multiplex PCR. That table gives V, J and clone size, and the DNA gave D and trimming. The table shows 150,000 to 200,000 clones, with approximately 86% occurring only once. The V end lost 3 bases, the J end lost 6 bases, and 9 bases lay between the germline ends. This CDR3 contains 13 residues. Per germline, CDR1 SGHAT and CDR2 FQNNGV. This receptor was obtained from a woman aged 35 to 49 with COVID-19, enrolled during active disease. Sequenced sample: peripheral blood. The chain joins TRBV11-2 to TRBJ2-1, with a weak D call TRBD2 (5 bases). The chain's CDR3 is CASSLLLANEQFF. The DNA for the CDR3 is TGTGCCAGCAGCTTGCTTCTAGCCAATGAGCAGTTCTTC.